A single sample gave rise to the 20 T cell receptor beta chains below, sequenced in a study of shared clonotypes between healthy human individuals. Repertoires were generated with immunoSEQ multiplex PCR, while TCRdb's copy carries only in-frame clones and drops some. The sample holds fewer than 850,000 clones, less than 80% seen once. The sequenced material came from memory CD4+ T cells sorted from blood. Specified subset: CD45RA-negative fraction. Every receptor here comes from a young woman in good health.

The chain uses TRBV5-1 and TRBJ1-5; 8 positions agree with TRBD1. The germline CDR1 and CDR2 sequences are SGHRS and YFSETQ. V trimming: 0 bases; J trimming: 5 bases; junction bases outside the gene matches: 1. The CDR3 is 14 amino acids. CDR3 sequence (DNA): TGCGCCAGCAGCTTGGGGACAGGGTATCAGCCCCAGCATTTT. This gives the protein CASSLGTGYQPQHF.

CDR3 nucleotides: TGTGCCATCAGTGATGGTGGAGGGGGGCGAGAGACCCAGTACTTC. Translating gives CAISDGGGGRETQYF. The chain carries TRBV10-3 and TRBJ2-5, with D possibly being TRBD1 or TRBD2 (6 bases each). The ends were cut back, 3 bases at V and 4 bases at J, with 15 bases in the middle. CDR3 length: 15 residues. CDR1 and CDR2 from the germline V gene are ENHRY and SYGVKD.

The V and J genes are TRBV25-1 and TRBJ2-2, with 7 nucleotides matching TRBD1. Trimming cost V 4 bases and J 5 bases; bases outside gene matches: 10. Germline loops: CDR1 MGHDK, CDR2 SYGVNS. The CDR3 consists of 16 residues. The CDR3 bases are TGTGCCAGCAGTGGGCCCTGGACAGGACGGACCGGGGAGCTGTTTTTT. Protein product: CASSGPWTGRTGELFF. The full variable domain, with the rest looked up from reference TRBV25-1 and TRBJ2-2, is EADIYQTPRYLVIGTGKKITLECSQTMGHDKMYWYQQDPGMELHLIHYSYGVNSTEKGDLSSESTVSRIRTEHFPLTLESARPSHTSQYLCASSGPWTGRTGELFFGEGSRLTVL.

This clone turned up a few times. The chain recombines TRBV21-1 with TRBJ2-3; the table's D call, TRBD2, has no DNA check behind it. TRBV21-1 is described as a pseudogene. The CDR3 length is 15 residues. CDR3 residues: CASSKSEREIDTQYF. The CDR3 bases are TGTGCCAGCAGCAAAAGCGAGCGGGAGATAGATACGCAGTATTTT.

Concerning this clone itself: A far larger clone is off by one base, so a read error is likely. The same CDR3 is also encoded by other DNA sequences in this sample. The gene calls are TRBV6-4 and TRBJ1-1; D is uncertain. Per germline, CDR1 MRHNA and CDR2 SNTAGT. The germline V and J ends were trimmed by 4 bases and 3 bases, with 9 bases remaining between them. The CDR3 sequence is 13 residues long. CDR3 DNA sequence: TGTGCCAGCAGTGCGGATAGGGACACTGAAGCTTTCTTT. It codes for CASSADRDTEAFF.

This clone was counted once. The CDR3 DNA reads as TGTGCCATCGCAACTAGCGGGAGGCCGGATGAGCAGTTCTTC. Translated, it gives CAIATSGRPDEQFF. V usage is TRBV19 and J usage is TRBJ2-1, with 12 bases aligning to TRBD2. This CDR3 spans 14 amino acids. Germline V gene lookup returns CDR1 LNHDA and CDR2 SQIVND (reference sequence). With 10 bases clipped from V and 8 bases from J, the junction kept 9 bases outside the gene matches.

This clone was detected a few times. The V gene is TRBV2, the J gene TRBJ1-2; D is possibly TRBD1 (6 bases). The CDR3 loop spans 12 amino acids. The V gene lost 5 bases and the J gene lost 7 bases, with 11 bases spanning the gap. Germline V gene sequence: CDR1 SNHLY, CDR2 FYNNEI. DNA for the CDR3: TGTGCCAGCAGTCGGGACATGGGTGGCTACACCTTC. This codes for CASSRDMGGYTF.

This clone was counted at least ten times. The CDR3 sequence is CASGANRAPRPDTQYF. CDR3 nucleotide sequence: TGTGCCTCTGGGGCAAATCGGGCCCCTAGGCCTGATACGCAGTATTTT. This sequence joins TRBV19 and TRBJ2-3, with D possibly TRBD1 on 5 matching bases. The CDR3 runs 16 residues. In germline, CDR1 is LNHDA, CDR2 SQIVND (reference sequence). Trimming took 11 bases from V and 6 from J, leaving 27 bases between them.

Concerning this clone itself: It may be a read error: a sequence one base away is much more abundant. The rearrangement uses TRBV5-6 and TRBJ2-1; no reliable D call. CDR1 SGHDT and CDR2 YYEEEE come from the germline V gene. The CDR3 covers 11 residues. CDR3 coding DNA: TGTGCCAGCAGCTCCGACAATGAGCAGTTCTTC. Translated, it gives CASSSDNEQFF.

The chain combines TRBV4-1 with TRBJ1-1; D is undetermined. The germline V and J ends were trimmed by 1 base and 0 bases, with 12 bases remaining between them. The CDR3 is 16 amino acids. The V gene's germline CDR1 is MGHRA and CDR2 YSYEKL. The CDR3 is CASSQGSGVMNTEAFF. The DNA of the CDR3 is TGCGCCAGCAGCCAAGGTAGTGGGGTCATGAACACTGAAGCTTTCTTT.

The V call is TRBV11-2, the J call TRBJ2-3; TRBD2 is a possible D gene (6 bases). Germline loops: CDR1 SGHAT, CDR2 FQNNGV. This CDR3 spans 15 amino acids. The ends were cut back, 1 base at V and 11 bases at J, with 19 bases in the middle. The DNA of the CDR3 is TGTGCCAGCAGCTTAGTCCGGGGCGGGGAATCACTGCAGTATTTT. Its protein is CASSLVRGGESLQYF.

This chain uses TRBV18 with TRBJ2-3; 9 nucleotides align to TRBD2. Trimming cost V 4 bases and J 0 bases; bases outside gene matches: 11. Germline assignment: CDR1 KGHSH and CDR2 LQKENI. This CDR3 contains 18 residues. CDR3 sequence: CASSRQRTSDRSTDTQYF. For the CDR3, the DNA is TGTGCCAGCTCACGGCAAAGGACTAGCGATCGGAGCACAGATACGCAGTATTTT.

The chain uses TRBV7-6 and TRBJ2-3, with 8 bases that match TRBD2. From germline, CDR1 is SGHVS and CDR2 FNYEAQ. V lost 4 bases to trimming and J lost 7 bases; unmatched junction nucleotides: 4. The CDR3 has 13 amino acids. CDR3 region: CASSSGLANTQYF. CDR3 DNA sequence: TGTGCCAGCAGCTCCGGACTAGCTAATACGCAGTATTTT.

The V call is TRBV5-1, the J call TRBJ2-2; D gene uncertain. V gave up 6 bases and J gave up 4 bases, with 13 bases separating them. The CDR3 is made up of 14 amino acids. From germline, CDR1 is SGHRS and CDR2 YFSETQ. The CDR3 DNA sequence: TGCGCCAGCAACACGGAACCGTCCACCGGGGAGCTGTTTTTT. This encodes CASNTEPSTGELFF.

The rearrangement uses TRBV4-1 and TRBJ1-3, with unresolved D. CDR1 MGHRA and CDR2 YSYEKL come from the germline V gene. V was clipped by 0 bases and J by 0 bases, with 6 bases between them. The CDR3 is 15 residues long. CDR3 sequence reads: CASSQDPNSGNTIYF. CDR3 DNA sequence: TGCGCCAGCAGCCAAGATCCGAACTCTGGAAACACCATATATTTT.

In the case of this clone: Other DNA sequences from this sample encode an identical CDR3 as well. In nucleotides, the CDR3 is TGCGCCAGCAGCGTCGGGACAGGGCCGGGCGGCTACACCTTC. This encodes CASSVGTGPGGYTF. The chain combines TRBV5-1 with TRBJ1-2; 9 nucleotides align to TRBD1. V shed 4 bases and J 8 bases; nucleotides not matched to a gene: 9. Germline values: CDR1 SGHRS, CDR2 YFSETQ. This CDR3 has 14 amino acids.

The CDR3 protein is CASSVTSYTEAFF. The CDR3 region has the DNA TGTGCCAGCAGTGTTACGAGTTACACTGAAGCTTTCTTT. This chain uses TRBV6-4 with TRBJ1-1, with D hard to call. There are 13 residues in the CDR3. Germline CDR1 is MRHNA and CDR2 is SNTAGT. V lost 4 bases and J 3 bases, leaving 9 bases between the germline ends.

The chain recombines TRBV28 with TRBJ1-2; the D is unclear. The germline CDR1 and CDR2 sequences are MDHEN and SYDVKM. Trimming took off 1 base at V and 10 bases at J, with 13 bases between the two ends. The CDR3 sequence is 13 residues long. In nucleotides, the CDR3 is TGTGCCAGCAGTTTATTACGTTCGGTGGCCTACACCTTC. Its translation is CASSLLRSVAYTF.

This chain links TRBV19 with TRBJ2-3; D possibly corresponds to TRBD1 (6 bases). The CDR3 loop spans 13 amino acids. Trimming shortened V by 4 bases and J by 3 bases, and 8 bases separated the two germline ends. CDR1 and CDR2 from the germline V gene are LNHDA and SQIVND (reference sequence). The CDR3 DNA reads TGTGCCAGTAGTACGGGACATACAGATACGCAGTATTTT. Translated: CASSTGHTDTQYF.

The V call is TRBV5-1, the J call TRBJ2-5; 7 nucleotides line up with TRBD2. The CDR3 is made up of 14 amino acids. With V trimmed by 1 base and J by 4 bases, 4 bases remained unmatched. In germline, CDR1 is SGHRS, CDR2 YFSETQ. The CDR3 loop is CASSLPGGGETQYF. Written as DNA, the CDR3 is TGCGCCAGCAGCTTGCCGGGAGGTGGAGAGACCCAGTACTTC.